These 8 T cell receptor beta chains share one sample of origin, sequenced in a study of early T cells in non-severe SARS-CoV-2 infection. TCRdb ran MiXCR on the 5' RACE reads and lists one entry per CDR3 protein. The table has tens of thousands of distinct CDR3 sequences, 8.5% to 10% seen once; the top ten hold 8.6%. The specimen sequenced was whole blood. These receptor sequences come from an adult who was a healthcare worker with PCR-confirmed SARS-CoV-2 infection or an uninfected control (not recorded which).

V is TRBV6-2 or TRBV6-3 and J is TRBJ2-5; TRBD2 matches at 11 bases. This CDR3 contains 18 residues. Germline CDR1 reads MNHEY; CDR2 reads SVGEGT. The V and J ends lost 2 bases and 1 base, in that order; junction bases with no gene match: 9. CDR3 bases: TGTGCCAGCAGTTACCCGATTACTAGCGGGGGCTCCCAAGAGACCCAGTACTTC. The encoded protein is CASSYPITSGGSQETQYF.

The CDR3: CASSPRDREAEAFF. As DNA, the CDR3 is TGTGCCAGCAGCCCCCGGGACAGGGAAGCTGAAGCTTTCTTT. This chain links TRBV7-2 with TRBJ1-1, with TRBD1 identical over 9 bases. The CDR3 contains 14 residues. V gave up 5 bases and J gave up 6 bases; unmatched junction bases: 7. Germline CDR1 SGHTA, CDR2 FQGNSA.

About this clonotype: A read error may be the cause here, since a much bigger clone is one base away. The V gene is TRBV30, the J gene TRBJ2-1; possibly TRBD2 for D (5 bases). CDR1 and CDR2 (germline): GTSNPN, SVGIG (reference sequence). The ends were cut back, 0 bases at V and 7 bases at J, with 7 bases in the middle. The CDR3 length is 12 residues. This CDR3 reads CAWSVRDNEQFF. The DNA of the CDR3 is TGTGCCTGGAGTGTCCGGGATAATGAGCAGTTCTTC.

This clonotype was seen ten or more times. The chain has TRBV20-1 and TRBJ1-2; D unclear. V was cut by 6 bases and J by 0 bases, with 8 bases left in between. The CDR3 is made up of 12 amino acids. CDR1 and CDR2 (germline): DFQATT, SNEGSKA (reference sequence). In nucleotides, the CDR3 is TGCAGTGCCGAGGGCCCTAACTATGGCTACACCTTC. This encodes CSAEGPNYGYTF.

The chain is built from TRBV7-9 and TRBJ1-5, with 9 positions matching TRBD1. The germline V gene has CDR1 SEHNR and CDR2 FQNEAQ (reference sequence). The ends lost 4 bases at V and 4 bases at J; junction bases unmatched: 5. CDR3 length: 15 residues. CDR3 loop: CASSWGQGENQPQHF. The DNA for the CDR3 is TGTGCCAGCAGCTGGGGACAGGGAGAGAATCAGCCCCAGCATTTT. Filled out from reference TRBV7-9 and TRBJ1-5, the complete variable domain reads DTGVSQNPRHKITKRGQNVTFRCDPISEHNRLYWYRQTLGQGPEFLTYFQNEAQLEKSRLLSDRFSAERPKGSFSTLEIQRTEQGDSAMYLCASSWGQGENQPQHFGDGTRLSIL.

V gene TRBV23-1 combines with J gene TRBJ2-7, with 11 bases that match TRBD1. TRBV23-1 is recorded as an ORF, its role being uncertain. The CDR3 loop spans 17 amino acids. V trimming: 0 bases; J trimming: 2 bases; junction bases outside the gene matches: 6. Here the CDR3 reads CASSQSSPGQGAYEQYF. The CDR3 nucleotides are TGCGCCAGCAGTCAATCGTCCCCGGGACAGGGGGCCTACGAGCAGTACTTC.

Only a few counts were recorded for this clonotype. CDR3 DNA: TGTGCCAGCAGCTTACAACAGGGTGATTCACCCCTCCACTTT. This codes for CASSLQQGDSPLHF. V gene TRBV11-1 combines with J gene TRBJ1-6, with D maybe TRBD1 (6 bases). The germline V and J ends were trimmed by 2 bases and 8 bases, with 10 bases remaining between them. The CDR3 covers 14 residues. Germline assignment: CDR1 SGHAT and CDR2 FQDESV (reference sequence).

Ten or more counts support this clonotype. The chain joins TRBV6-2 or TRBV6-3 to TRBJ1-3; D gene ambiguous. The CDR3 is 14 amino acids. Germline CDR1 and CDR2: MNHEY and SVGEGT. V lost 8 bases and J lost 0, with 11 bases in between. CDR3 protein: CASGGAYSGNTIYF. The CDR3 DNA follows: TGTGCCAGCGGAGGTGCCTACTCTGGAAACACCATATATTTT.